This TCR beta chain was recovered during a study of shared clonotypes between healthy human individuals. Here immunoSEQ multiplex PCR was the method, and the copy in TCRdb shows in-frame clones only, minus some. The sample holds about 2,500,000 clones, approximately 90% seen once. Between the trimmed V and J ends, which lost 3 bases and 10 bases, there was a span of 16 bases. The germline CDR1 and CDR2 sequences are LNHDA and SQIVND (reference sequence). CDR3 length equals 15 residues. Sequences were obtained from naive CD4+ T cells sorted from blood. Subset indicated: CD45RA+ positively selected. The chain carries TRBV19 and TRBJ1-6; D gene uncertain. The TCR was taken from a man between 18 and 29 years old in good health. DNA of the CDR3: TGTGCCAGTAGTATGGGCCGCGAAATTCGGTCACCCCTCCACTTT. Translation gives CASSMGREIRSPLHF.